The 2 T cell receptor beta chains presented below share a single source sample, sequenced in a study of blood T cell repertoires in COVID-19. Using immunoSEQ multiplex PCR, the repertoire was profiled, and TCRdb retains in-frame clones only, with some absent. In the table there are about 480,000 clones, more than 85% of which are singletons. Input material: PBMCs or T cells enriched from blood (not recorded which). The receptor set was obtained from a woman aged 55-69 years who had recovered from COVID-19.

CDR3 sequence: CASSWAGGSNQPQHF. CDR3 nucleotides: TGTGCCAGCAGTTGGGCAGGGGGTAGCAATCAGCCCCAGCATTTT. V gene TRBV28 combines with J gene TRBJ1-5; 7 positions match TRBD1. The CDR3 has 15 amino acids. V shed 4 bases and J 0 bases; nucleotides not matched to a gene: 3. Germline CDR1 reads MDHEN; CDR2 reads SYDVKM.

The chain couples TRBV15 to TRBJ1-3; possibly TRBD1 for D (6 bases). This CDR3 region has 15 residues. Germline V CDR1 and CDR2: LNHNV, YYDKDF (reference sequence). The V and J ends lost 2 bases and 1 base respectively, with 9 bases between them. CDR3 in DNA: TGTGCCACCAGCAGACGAGGGGGATCTGGAAACACCATATATTTT. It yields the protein CATSRRGGSGNTIYF.